This TCR beta chain is from a study of T cells in Graves' hyperthyroidism and ophthalmopathy. When ophthalmopathy did not progress within 18 months, Graves' hyperthyroidism was considered stable. The hyperthyroidism was newly diagnosed and had lasted under 2 months; the patients were aged 18 to 65. Fresh peripheral blood, about 9.3 ml, yielded the PBMCs. TCR beta CDR3 regions were amplified from RNA. When the TCR CDR3 underwent first-round RT-PCR, the HTBI primer set was used. One entry per CDR3 protein results from TCRdb running MiXCR on the multiplex PCR reads. The data contain roughly 660,000 distinct CDR3 sequences, roughly 17% of them singletons. Germline lookup yields CDR1 LGHNA and CDR2 YNFKEQ. V lost 0 bases and J lost 0, with 14 bases in between. This CDR3 has 17 amino acids.

The chain carries TRBV4-2 and TRBJ1-1, with a possible D match to TRBD1 (6 bases). Sequenced sample: blood. This TCR was sampled from a man between 50 and 59 years old with Graves' hyperthyroidism. CDR3 coding DNA: TGTGCCAGCAGCCAAGATGAAAGACAGGAGTTGAACACTGAAGCTTTCTTT. This sequence encodes CASSQDERQELNTEAFF.